Shown below are 23 T cell receptor beta chains from a single sample sequenced in a study of CD8 T cells in ankylosing spondylitis. Study-level points and caveats: Within ankylosing spondylitis blood, a TCR beta motif made up of eight highly homologous variants appeared to be characteristic.

TCRdb re-called the 5' RACE reads with MiXCR, one entry per CDR3 protein. The sample holds 200,000 to 250,000 distinct CDR3 sequences; roughly 6.6% are singletons and the top ten take approximately 14%. Their target antigens are unknown. The sequenced sample was blood, either unsorted or a sorted T cell fraction (not recorded which). The receptors were gathered from a male donor with ankylosing spondylitis.

This clonotype was recorded many times. The V gene is TRBV2, the J gene TRBJ1-1; the match to TRBD1 covers 7 bases. Germline CDR1 reads SNHLY; CDR2 reads FYNNEI. V lost 4 bases, J lost 1 base, and 9 bases stayed unmatched. The CDR3 runs 16 residues. CDR3 residues: CASSATGQASNTEAFF. CDR3 bases: TGTGCCAGCAGTGCGACAGGACAGGCGTCGAACACTGAAGCTTTCTTT. The whole variable domain, remainder taken from reference TRBV2 and TRBJ1-1, is EPEVTQTPSHQVTQMGQEVILRCVPISNHLYFYWYRQILGQKVEFLVSFYNNEISEKSEIFDDQFSVERPDGSNFTLKIRSTKLEDSAMYFCASSATGQASNTEAFFGQGTRLTVV.

This clonotype appeared a few times. This chain uses TRBV28 with TRBJ2-1; D not certain. V lost 5 bases to trimming and J lost 0 bases, with 20 bases between them. The CDR3 extends over 18 amino acids. Per germline, CDR1 MDHEN and CDR2 SYDVKM. CDR3 protein: CASSTSEWAELSYNEQFF. DNA for the CDR3: TGTGCCAGCAGTACCTCGGAATGGGCAGAACTCTCCTACAATGAGCAGTTCTTC.

In this sample, this clonotype turned up a few times. This chain links TRBV4-3 with TRBJ2-4; 7 bases fit TRBD1. This CDR3 region has 13 residues. CDR1 LGHNA and CDR2 YSLEER come from the germline V gene. V trimming: 2 bases; J trimming: 8 bases; junction bases outside the gene matches: 3. The CDR3 region has the DNA TGCGCCAGCAGCCAAAACAGGGGACACATTCAGTACTTC. Translating gives CASSQNRGHIQYF.

This chain uses TRBV7-9 with TRBJ2-3; no clear D. The CDR3 consists of 13 residues. Trimming pared 10 bases from V and 1 base from J, leaving 12 bases between. Germline V gives CDR1 SEHNR, CDR2 FQNEAQ (reference sequence). CDR3 residues: CATRTARTDTQYF. The CDR3 DNA follows: TGTGCCACCCGGACGGCCCGCACAGATACGCAGTATTTT.

The table lists this clonotype with a few counts. J is TRBJ2-1 and V is TRBV6-5; D might be TRBD2 (5 bases). This CDR3 spans 15 amino acids. Germline assignment: CDR1 MNHEY and CDR2 SVGAGI. The ends were cut back, 2 bases at V and 0 bases at J, with 8 bases in the middle. For the CDR3, the DNA is TGTGCCAGCAGTTACGCGGGCCCCTCCTACAATGAGCAGTTCTTC. Translated, it gives CASSYAGPSYNEQFF.

This clonotype has a count of ten or more. The genes are TRBV20-1 and TRBJ1-2, with D hard to call. V was clipped by 6 bases and J by 4 bases, with 6 bases between them. This CDR3 is 10 amino acids long. The germline V gene encodes CDR1 DFQATT and CDR2 SNEGSKA (reference sequence). The CDR3 DNA is TGCAGTGCAGCGCCCTATGGCTACACCTTC. Protein sequence: CSAAPYGYTF.

At least ten counts were recorded for this clonotype. The J gene is TRBJ1-2, the V gene TRBV11-2; 8 positions match TRBD1. Unmatched junction bases numbered 8, after V lost 5 bases and J lost 3 bases. The CDR3 covers 15 residues. Per the germline V gene, CDR1 is SGHAT and CDR2 is FQNNGV. The chain's CDR3 is CASSPYRGLYYGYTF. In nucleotides, the CDR3 is TGTGCCAGCAGCCCCTACAGGGGGTTATACTATGGCTACACCTTC.

There are many counts of this clonotype. The chain is built from TRBV6-6 and TRBJ1-5; D possibly corresponds to TRBD1 (5 bases). The CDR3 has 13 residues. V was clipped by 10 bases and J by 0 bases, with 10 bases between them. Germline V gene data show CDR1 as MNHNY and CDR2 as SVGAGI (reference sequence). The CDR3, as DNA: TGTGCCATCGGGACCTATAGCAATCAGCCCCAGCATTTT. Residues: CAIGTYSNQPQHF.

This clonotype occurred many times. The J gene is TRBJ1-2, the V gene TRBV4-3; D remains ambiguous. Germline CDR1 LGHNA, CDR2 YSLEER. The CDR3 consists of 15 residues. V was shortened by 4 bases and J by 3 bases, with 15 bases between the two germline ends. CDR3 DNA: TGCGCCAGCAGCCCCGGGGTCGAGGATTACTATGGCTACACCTTC. Residues: CASSPGVEDYYGYTF.

This clonotype was seen repeatedly, ten times or more. The chain is built from TRBV28 and TRBJ1-4; D ambiguous. This CDR3 is 14 amino acids long. Germline values: CDR1 MDHEN, CDR2 SYDVKM. Trimming cost V 6 bases and J 8 bases, with 16 bases left between them. The CDR3 reads CASRRGYSQEKLFF. In nucleotides, the CDR3 is TGTGCCAGCAGACGTGGGTATTCGCAAGAAAAACTGTTTTTT.

This chain uses TRBV2 with TRBJ1-1; the match to TRBD1 covers 9 bases. CDR1 and CDR2 (germline): SNHLY, FYNNEI. The CDR3 runs to 15 residues. V lost 4 bases to trimming and J lost 4 bases; unmatched junction nucleotides: 7. The CDR3 nucleotides read TGTGCCAGCAGTGGGGGGACAGGGAAGGGCACTGAAGCTTTCTTT. The encoded protein is CASSGGTGKGTEAFF.

This clonotype was recorded at least ten times. The chain employs TRBV29-1 and TRBJ1-2; D not certain. This CDR3 has 12 residues. V lost 4 bases and J 8 bases, leaving 14 bases between the germline ends. Germline V lookup: CDR1 SQVTM, CDR2 ANQGSEA. The CDR3 is CSVASARYGYTF. In nucleotides, the CDR3 is TGCAGCGTTGCGTCCGCGAGGTACGGCTACACCTTC.

In its sample, this clonotype was seen many times. In DNA form, the CDR3 reads TGTGCCATCAGTGATCCATCGCGAAATCAGCCCCAGCATTTT. Amino acid sequence: CAISDPSRNQPQHF. The chain carries TRBV10-3 and TRBJ1-5; no firm D call. This CDR3 comprises 14 residues. Looked up from germline, CDR1 is ENHRY and CDR2 is SYGVKD. V lost 3 bases, J lost 4 bases, and 10 bases lay in between.

The chain is built from TRBV24-1 and TRBJ2-5, with 9 bases fitting TRBD1. The CDR3 extends over 17 amino acids. Trimming cost V 1 base and J 3 bases; bases outside gene matches: 8. Per germline, CDR1 KGHDR and CDR2 SFDVKD. The CDR3 nucleotides read TGTGCCACCAGTGATTTTCCCGACAGGGGGTACGAAGAGACCCAGTACTTC. It yields the protein CATSDFPDRGYEETQYF.

This clonotype was detected ten times or more. The chain uses TRBV7-9 and TRBJ1-5; 7 bases line up with TRBD1. This CDR3 is built from 14 residues. The ends lost 5 bases at V and 2 bases at J; junction bases unmatched: 3. In germline, CDR1 is SEHNR, CDR2 FQNEAQ (reference sequence). CDR3 in amino acids: CASSGTVGNQPQHF. DNA for the CDR3: TGTGCCAGCAGCGGGACAGTGGGCAATCAGCCCCAGCATTTT.

This clonotype was counted ten times or more. The chain recombines TRBV21-1 with TRBJ1-3; TRBD1, the D gene given by the table, was not confirmed from the DNA. TRBV21-1 is a pseudogene. This CDR3 contains 16 residues. CDR3 sequence reads: CASSKGGQVSGNTIYF. The DNA of the CDR3 is TGTGCCAGCAGCAAAGGGGGACAGGTCTCTGGAAACACCATATATTTT.

J is TRBJ2-7 and V is TRBV27; no reliable D call. Germline assignment: CDR1 MNHEY and CDR2 SMNVEV (reference sequence). This CDR3 has 13 amino acids. Trimming removed 6 bases from V and 3 bases from J, with 12 bases in between. This CDR3 reads CASRFATGYEQYF. CDR3 nucleotide sequence: TGTGCCAGCAGATTCGCTACGGGCTACGAGCAGTACTTC.

The chain uses TRBV7-9 and TRBJ1-6; D uncertain. CDR1 SEHNR and CDR2 FQNEAQ come from the germline V gene (reference sequence). V was pared by 2 bases and J by 14 bases, with 13 bases between. The CDR3 sequence is 13 residues long. The DNA for the CDR3 is TGTGCCAGCAGCTTATTCGACGGCCCGTCCCTCCACTTT. Residues: CASSLFDGPSLHF.

The gene calls are TRBV4-2 and TRBJ2-7; D is perhaps TRBD2 (5 bases). V shed 1 base and J shed 0 bases, with 13 bases lying between them. Germline CDR1 is LGHNA and CDR2 is YNFKEQ. The length of the CDR3 is 16 residues. The chain's CDR3 is CASSQGAGFFSYEQYF. The DNA of the CDR3 is TGTGCCAGCAGCCAAGGGGCGGGCTTCTTCTCCTACGAGCAGTACTTC.

In this sample, this clonotype turned up many times. The chain is built from TRBV28 and TRBJ1-5, with D possibly being TRBD1 (5 bases). CDR3 size: 15 residues. CDR1 is MDHEN and CDR2 is SYDVKM in the germline V gene. The V end lost 5 bases, the J end lost 1 base, and 12 bases lay between the germline ends. CDR3 region: CASSPTVGSNQPQHF. The CDR3 nucleotides are TGTGCCAGCAGTCCGACAGTGGGAAGCAATCAGCCCCAGCATTTT.

This clonotype was recorded at least ten times. The chain combines TRBV27 with TRBJ2-1, with 14 positions matching TRBD2. CDR3 length equals 18 residues. V gave up 2 bases and J gave up 6 bases; unmatched junction bases: 9. Germline V gene sequence: CDR1 MNHEY, CDR2 SMNVEV (reference sequence). The CDR3 DNA sequence: TGTGCCAGCAGTTTACGAGGACTAGCGGGGGGTGTGGGCAATGAGCAGTTCTTC. It specifies CASSLRGLAGGVGNEQFF.

This clonotype was seen at least ten times. The chain couples TRBV9 to TRBJ1-1; a possible D gene is TRBD1 (5 bases). V lost 7 bases, J lost 1 base, and 11 bases lay in between. Germline-derived CDR1 and CDR2 are SGDLS and YYNGEE. This CDR3 comprises 13 residues. DNA for the CDR3: TGTGCCAGCGGGAGGGGAGGGAACACTGAAGCTTTCTTT. It yields the protein CASGRGGNTEAFF.

This chain links TRBV4-3 with TRBJ1-2, with D maybe TRBD1 (6 bases). The CDR3 consists of 15 residues. The germline CDR1 and CDR2 sequences are LGHNA and YSLEER. V was clipped by 4 bases and J by 2 bases, with 14 bases between them. CDR3 sequence (DNA): TGCGCCAGCAGCCGAGTACAGGGCCTAAACTATGGCTACACCTTC. Translation gives CASSRVQGLNYGYTF.